This TCR beta chain originates from a study of early stage breast cancer tumors. Across the whole study: Of roughly 17 invasive breast tumors, twelve were hormone receptor-positive, HER2-negative.

As regards this clone: The antigen remains unidentified.

TCRdb's copy holds only in-frame clones and misses some; the assay was immunoSEQ multiplex PCR. Of approximately 33,000 clones in the sample, around 75% are singletons; the top ten hold under 5.5%. Germline assignment: CDR1 SGHRS and CDR2 YFSETQ. V trimming: 1 base; J trimming: 4 bases; junction bases outside the gene matches: 5. CDR3 size: 15 residues. General study points: Tumors had roughly 2.4-fold higher T cell density and higher clonality than adjacent normal breast tissue. Commonly generated sequences made up most enriched TCRB sequences shared between patients.

V and J are TRBV5-1 and TRBJ2-3, with 8 bases lining up with TRBD1. The TCR originated in a person in their forties with breast cancer. The material sequenced was blood. In nucleotides, the CDR3 is TGCGCCAGCAGCTTGCAGGGGGCGACCGCAGATACGCAGTATTTT. Protein product: CASSLQGATADTQYF.